This TCR beta chain was obtained from a study of graft-versus-host responses after intestinal transplantation (TCRdb year 2021). With regard to the full study: The transplants that recipients received were multivisceral, liver-intestinal, or isolated intestinal. A cohort of 20 to 25 intestinal transplant recipients, including one retransplant, was enrolled, and a few patients lacking pretransplant specimens were excluded. Donor T cell macrochimerism was defined as a peak of at least 4% donor T cells among recipient peripheral blood mononuclear cells. To identify alloreactive clones, pre-transplant mixed lymphocyte reaction products were sequenced and compared with unstimulated pre-transplant donor and recipient T cells. After intestinal transplantation, graft-versus-host and host-versus-graft alloreactive T cell clones in the graft, circulation and bone marrow were tracked using bulk TCR-beta CDR3 sequencing. Samples from three later patients were sequenced in-house on an Illumina MiSeq with MiXCR processing rather than by the commercial service. Every recipient was given anti-thymocyte globulin induction, followed by roughly 3 years of maintenance tacrolimus and steroids. Results the study describes overall, beyond this receptor: Early after transplant, peak levels of circulating GvH clones were found to be associated with declines in HvG clones. In the allografts of patients with donor T cell macrochimerism, GvH to HvG T cell clonal ratios were high. GvH clones were detected in recipient bone marrow, and some appeared earlier in ileal mucosa or blood, consistent with an intestinal mucosal origin. Conclusions were limited by the relatively low number and heterogeneity of intestinal transplant patients.

Taken with the paper, the label for time point translates to: cells obtained before transplantation from donor or recipient. CD3+CD4+ and CD3+CD8+ populations were FACS-sorted from unstimulated pre-transplant donor and recipient cells taken from spleen or lymph nodes. Libraries were built with the immunoSEQ multiplex PCR assay. For most patients, genomic DNA was isolated using the Qiagen DNeasy Blood and Tissue Kit and was shipped frozen to Adaptive Biotechnologies for TCR sequencing. For most patients, high-throughput TCR-beta CDR3 sequencing of genomic DNA was performed by Adaptive Biotechnologies. The published analysis was carried out like this. Adaptive's ImmunoSEQ software was the source of the TCR sequencing data for 18 patients, while a few other patients were processed with MiXCR and VDJtools. CD4 versus CD8 sorting errors were corrected by removing sequences found in both subsets at a frequency ratio below 5:1. Because the origin of CDR3 nucleotide sequences shared between donor and recipient could not be assigned, those sequences were removed. To count as alloreactive, a clone needed at least 2-fold expansion over unstimulated cells and a minimum CFSE-low frequency of 0.002% (template counts) or 0.001% (read counts). Mappable clones were those detected in sequenced pre-transplant spleen, lymph node, or MLR CFSE-low populations of the donor or recipient. Cumulative frequency of alloreactive clones was calculated as a percentage of all sequences weighted by copy number. This immuneACCESS table, as held by TCRdb, lists in-frame sequences with V and J called but not all clones. Of the missing ones, under half trace to an unresolved V gene in checked studies; the others have no known cause. For V, J and clone size, that table is used; D and trimming come from the DNA. In all, the sample holds about 71,000 clones, and approximately 94% of those were seen once. The ten largest clones take up 0.53% of the sample.

As to this clone: Its binding antigen is unknown. Per-nucleotide qualities are absent, and no much larger clonotype sits a single base away.

The CDR1 and CDR2 encoded by the germline V gene are MDHEN and SYDVKM. At the junction V is shortened by 5 bases and J by 0 bases, with 20 bases in between. There are 19 amino acids in the CDR3, from cysteine to phenylalanine inclusive. Solely the CDR3 DNA is kept, with 57 bases framed from the first base. Rearrangement joined TRBV28 to TRBJ2-6; the D segment could be TRBD1, given 5 matching bases. This material consisted of unstimulated CD8+ T cells sorted from spleen or lymph node cells, taken before intestinal transplant. The sequence came from a human donor who received an intestinal transplant. The nucleotide sequence reads as follows: TGTGCCAGCAGTCCGTCCATCATCGGCAGGGACTCTGGGGCCAACGTCCTGACTTTC. It translates to CASSPSIIGRDSGANVLTF.